These 25 T cell receptor beta chains were sequenced from one sample in a study of patients and donors after allogeneic stem cell transplantation (dated by TCRdb to the early 2020s). Library preparation used RT-PCR. The sequencer listed for this sample is NextSeq 550. TCRdb reran the public reads through fastp at Q25 and MiXCR, keeping productive beta chains. Rows are unified per CDR3 protein, each entry keeping the most common DNA and genes. Counted in this sample were tens of thousands of distinct CDR3 sequences; less than 45% of them appeared once. 76% of the sample is in the top ten clones. Sequencing used blood, either unsorted or a sorted T cell fraction (not recorded which). Source of these receptors: a human donor who was either an allogeneic HSCT recipient or a stem cell or donor lymphocyte infusion donor (not recorded which). It is not recorded whose cells these are; they may come from a transplant donor.

This clonotype was seen only a few times. As DNA, the CDR3 is TGTGCCAGCAGCTCAGGACAGGCAGTTCGTTCACCCCTCCACTTT. Translating it yields CASSSGQAVRSPLHF. The chain couples TRBV7-8 to TRBJ1-6, with 7 bases fitting TRBD1. In germline, CDR1 is SGHVS, CDR2 FQNEAQ. The CDR3 covers 15 residues. V was pared by 4 bases and J by 9 bases, with 9 bases of the junction left unmatched.

The V and J genes are TRBV12-3 or TRBV12-4 and TRBJ1-5; possibly TRBD1 for D (5 bases). The CDR3 runs 13 residues. Trimming cost V 6 bases and J 9 bases, with 15 bases left between them. CDR3: CASSKQESTPQHF. The CDR3 DNA sequence: TGTGCCAGCAGCAAACAGGAGTCAACGCCCCAGCATTTT.

This CDR3 is CSGTVARADTQYF. DNA for the CDR3: TGCAGCGGGACAGTTGCAAGAGCAGATACGCAGTATTTT. The J gene is TRBJ2-3, the V gene TRBV29-1, with D possibly TRBD1 on 6 matching bases. The germline V and J ends were trimmed by 7 bases and 4 bases, with 15 bases remaining between them. The CDR3 contains 13 residues. Germline CDR1 reads SQVTM; CDR2 reads ANQGSEA.

This clonotype turned up a few times. The chain combines TRBV29-1 with TRBJ1-1; no clear D gene. This CDR3 contains 13 residues. Trimming removed 4 bases at V and 0 bases at J, with 9 bases between. Germline V gives CDR1 SQVTM, CDR2 ANQGSEA. The CDR3 DNA reads as TGCAGCGTTGTCAGTTACTTGAACACTGAAGCTTTCTTT. Its translation: CSVVSYLNTEAFF.

The genes are TRBV25-1 and TRBJ2-1; D unclear. The CDR3 has 11 amino acids. Germline CDR1 reads MGHDK; CDR2 reads SYGVNS. Trimming took 3 bases from V and 12 from J, leaving 9 bases between them. This CDR3 is CASSDWFWQFF. The CDR3 coding sequence is TGTGCCAGCAGTGATTGGTTCTGGCAGTTCTTC.

This clonotype was picked up many times. This chain uses TRBV29-1 with TRBJ1-1; D is unclear. V lost 7 bases and J 0 bases, leaving 12 bases between the germline ends. This CDR3 is built from 13 residues. CDR1 SQVTM and CDR2 ANQGSEA come from the germline V gene. The CDR3 DNA is TGCAGCGCGCCGGAGGAGATGAACACTGAAGCTTTCTTT. Its translation is CSAPEEMNTEAFF.

In the case of this clonotype: One end of the junction varies from germline; a read error may be responsible. The rearrangement uses TRBV6-5 and TRBJ2-7; 9 bases align to TRBD2. CDR1 and CDR2 from the germline V gene are MNHEY and SVGAGI. This CDR3 spans 13 amino acids. The CDR3 nucleotides are TGTGCCAGCAGCTCCGGGACTAGCTGGGAGCTGTACTTC. Translation gives CASSSGTSWELYF.

The genes are TRBV12-3 or TRBV12-4 and TRBJ2-2; D may be TRBD1 or TRBD2 (5 bases each). The CDR3 totals 15 residues. Trimming removed 5 bases from V and 1 base from J, with 11 bases in between. In DNA, the CDR3 is TGTGCCAGCAGTAGGGGACCAATGAACACCGGGGAGCTGTTTTTT. Translated: CASSRGPMNTGELFF.

This clonotype was seen more than once but under ten times. This chain links TRBV19 with TRBJ2-7; TRBD1 matches at 9 bases. The ends lost 7 bases at V and 5 bases at J; junction bases unmatched: 9. The CDR3 consists of 14 residues. CDR1 is LNHDA and CDR2 is SQIVND in the germline V gene (reference sequence). The CDR3 loop is CASTSGQGTNEQYF. The CDR3 bases are TGTGCCAGTACCTCAGGACAGGGGACCAACGAGCAGTACTTC.

This clonotype was picked up a small number of times. The gene calls are TRBV20-1 and TRBJ2-1; TRBD2 matches at 7 bases. V lost 0 bases, J lost 10 bases, and 6 bases stayed unmatched. Germline CDR1 DFQATT, CDR2 SNEGSKA (reference sequence). The CDR3 is 13 residues long. CDR3 nucleotides: TGCAGTGCTAGAGATACGGTGGGAGGGGAGCAGTTCTTC. It is translated as CSARDTVGGEQFF.

This clonotype is hyperexpanded (1% or more) within its sample. V is TRBV12-3 or TRBV12-4 and J is TRBJ1-1; D gene ambiguous. The ends were cut back, 6 bases at V and 3 bases at J, with 14 bases in the middle. The CDR3 has 14 amino acids. The chain's CDR3 is CASRTPVGDTEAFF. CDR3 coding DNA: TGTGCCAGCAGGACCCCCGTCGGGGACACTGAAGCTTTCTTT.

The chain combines TRBV9 with TRBJ1-5, with TRBD1 as a possible D gene (5 bases). Between the trimmed V and J ends, which lost 2 bases and 4 bases, there was a span of 7 bases. Germline lookup yields CDR1 SGDLS and CDR2 YYNGEE. This CDR3 is built from 13 residues. The CDR3 spells CASSVGTNQPQHF. The CDR3, as DNA: TGTGCCAGCAGCGTTGGGACGAATCAGCCCCAGCATTTT.

The chain is built from TRBV24-1 and TRBJ2-1; D unclear. This CDR3 has 12 amino acids. The germline CDR1 and CDR2 sequences are KGHDR and SFDVKD. Trimming stripped 7 bases from V and 6 bases from J, with 9 bases between. The CDR3 nucleotides are TGTGCCACCAGCACCGGGCTCAATGAGCAGTTCTTC. This codes for CATSTGLNEQFF.

This clonotype was seen a single time. Here the CDR3 reads CASSSRLQVYEQYF. The CDR3 region has the DNA TGTGCCAGCAGTTCCCGACTCCAAGTCTACGAGCAGTACTTC. J is TRBJ2-7 and V is TRBV27; D unresolved. CDR3 length: 14 residues. V lost 4 bases and J 3 bases, leaving 13 bases between the germline ends. From germline, CDR1 is MNHEY and CDR2 SMNVEV (reference sequence).

The rearrangement links TRBV6-2 or TRBV6-3 to TRBJ2-7; tentatively, D is TRBD1 or TRBD2 (6 bases each). Trimming removed 6 bases at V and 4 bases at J, with 22 bases between. CDR1 and CDR2 (germline): MNHEY, SVGEGT. The CDR3 totals 16 residues. CDR3 protein: CASRKVPGAPSYEQYV. The CDR3 DNA follows: TGTGCCAGCAGAAAAGTCCCGGGGGCCCCCTCTTACGAGCAGTACGTC.

This clonotype was recorded a few times. As DNA, the CDR3 is TGCAGCGTTGAAGATCCGCCGGGGGCTGACTATGGCTACACCTTC. Translating gives CSVEDPPGADYGYTF. J is TRBJ1-2 and V is TRBV29-1; D possibly corresponds to TRBD1 (6 bases). The CDR3 has 15 residues. Between the trimmed V and J ends, which lost 0 bases and 3 bases, there was a span of 14 bases. Germline-derived CDR1 and CDR2 are SQVTM and ANQGSEA.

This clonotype was detected only a few times. The chain is built from TRBV20-1 and TRBJ2-2; the D call may be TRBD1 or TRBD2 (6 bases each). Trimming took 5 bases from V and 0 from J, leaving 13 bases between them. CDR1 and CDR2 (germline): DFQATT, SNEGSKA (reference sequence). The CDR3 spans 15 residues. The CDR3 sequence is CSAGRRGANTGELFF. The CDR3 nucleotides are TGCAGTGCTGGCAGGAGGGGGGCGAACACCGGGGAGCTGTTTTTT.

The gene calls are TRBV24-1 and TRBJ2-1; D not resolved. Trimming pared 8 bases from V and 2 bases from J, leaving 6 bases between. This CDR3 is built from 12 residues. The germline V gene has CDR1 KGHDR and CDR2 SFDVKD. Written as DNA, the CDR3 is TGTGCCACCATATCCCCCTACAATGAGCAGTTCTTC. Amino acid sequence: CATISPYNEQFF.

This clonotype appeared a few times. The chain carries TRBV24-1 and TRBJ1-2; possibly TRBD1 for D (5 bases). The germline gives CDR1 KGHDR, CDR2 SFDVKD. The germline V and J ends were trimmed by 2 bases and 2 bases, with 11 bases remaining between them. This CDR3 region has 15 residues. CDR3 in amino acids: CATSDYRGPNYGYTF. The CDR3 DNA reads as TGTGCCACCAGTGATTATCGGGGACCCAACTATGGCTACACCTTC.

V is TRBV7-9 and J is TRBJ2-3; the D is unclear. The CDR3 is 14 residues long. Germline values: CDR1 SEHNR, CDR2 FQNEAQ (reference sequence). With 6 bases removed from V and 5 bases from J, the gap between germline ends came to 15 bases. CDR3 loop: CASRTYSSEDTQYF. In DNA form, the CDR3 reads TGTGCCAGCAGAACCTACAGCAGTGAAGATACGCAGTATTTT.

This clonotype turned up a few times. The chain joins TRBV18 to TRBJ1-5; perhaps TRBD1 as D (5 bases). From germline, CDR1 is KGHSH and CDR2 LQKENI. The V end was cut by 4 bases, the J end by 0 bases, with 10 bases between. This CDR3 is 15 amino acids long. The DNA for the CDR3 is TGTGCCAGCTCACGGGGGGTTAATAGCAATCAGCCCCAGCATTTT. Amino acids: CASSRGVNSNQPQHF. The full variable domain, with the rest looked up from reference TRBV18 and TRBJ1-5, is NAGVMQNPRHLVRRRGQEARLRCSPMKGHSHVYWYRQLPEEGLKFMVYLQKENIIDESGMPKERFSAEFPKEGPSILRIQQVVRGDSAAYFCASSRGVNSNQPQHFGDGTRLSIL.

The chain combines TRBV10-3 with TRBJ2-7; TRBD2 matches at 8 bases. This CDR3 is built from 14 residues. Trimming removed 3 bases from V and 4 bases from J; junction bases left unmatched: 5. Germline values: CDR1 ENHRY, CDR2 SYGVKD. CDR3 bases: TGTGCCATCAGTGATCCGGGACTAGGGTACGAGCAGTACGTC. It is translated as CAISDPGLGYEQYV.

J is TRBJ1-2 and V is TRBV5-1, with D possibly being TRBD1 (5 bases). Germline lookup yields CDR1 SGHRS and CDR2 YFSETQ. The CDR3 loop spans 15 amino acids. Trimming removed 6 bases at V and 4 bases at J, with 19 bases between. Here the CDR3 reads CASTSNGGILYGYTF. In nucleotides, the CDR3 is TGCGCCAGCACCTCCAATGGGGGGATCCTCTATGGCTACACCTTC.

At least ten counts were recorded for this clonotype. The CDR3 nucleotides are TGTGCCAGCAGCTTAGATCCGCAGAACTCTGGAAACACCATATATTTT. It specifies CASSLDPQNSGNTIYF. The V call is TRBV7-9, the J call TRBJ1-3; no firm D call. In germline, CDR1 is SEHNR, CDR2 FQNEAQ (reference sequence). The CDR3 has 16 residues. The V gene lost 1 base and the J gene lost 0 bases, with 10 bases spanning the gap.

The chain employs TRBV5-6 and TRBJ2-7; D unresolved. This CDR3 contains 14 residues. V gave up 0 bases and J gave up 2 bases, with 9 bases separating them. In germline, CDR1 is SGHDT, CDR2 YYEEEE. CDR3 DNA: TGTGCCAGCAGCTTGGAACACGTCACCTACGAGCAGTACTTC. Residues: CASSLEHVTYEQYF.